This TCR beta chain was obtained from a study of blood T cell repertoires in COVID-19. The wider study: From the United States, Italy and Spain came samples of acute and convalescent COVID-19. PBMCs, B-cell-depleted T cells, or T cells were the source of the cDNA or gDNA that made up the material.

This clone was seen only once. Germline V gene data show CDR1 as MNHEY and CDR2 as SVGAGI. V shed 6 bases, J shed 7 bases, and the junction held 6 bases outside the gene matches. The CDR3 is 14 amino acids. In the original workflow: Estimates of nucleated cell counts were drawn from the amplification of reference gene primers. TCRdb's copy holds only in-frame clones and misses some; the assay was immunoSEQ multiplex PCR. That table gives V, J and clone size, and the DNA gave D and trimming. The sample records roughly 240,000 clones, roughly 82% being singletons. Input material: peripheral blood. The chain recombines TRBV6-5 with TRBJ1-6, with 7 bases lining up with TRBD1. The TCR was taken from a woman aged 70 to 79 with acute or convalescent COVID-19. CDR3 nucleotides: TGTGCCAGCAGCCCAACAGGGGAGAATTCACCCCTCCACTTT. Its protein product is CASSPTGENSPLHF.